The present T cell receptor (beta chain) was sequenced within a study of T cell changes during pregnancy in multiple sclerosis (dated by TCRdb to the late 2010s). As for the study more broadly: The study examined how the T cell repertoire changed over the course of pregnancy in women with multiple sclerosis.

Note on this clone: This receptor's antigen is unknown. No base qualities exist here, and no much larger clone lies one base off it.

From cysteine to phenylalanine, the CDR3 is 19 amino acids long. CDR3 DNA only is kept here, 57 bases in frame from base 1. CDR1 SQVTM and CDR2 ANQGSEA are derived from the germline V gene. Unmatched junction bases come to 14, with V trimmed by 0 bases and J by 0 bases. Libraries were made using the immunoSEQ multiplex PCR assay. The table was pulled from immuneACCESS by TCRdb, which kept in-frame rearrangements only. Such tables lose some clones; where checked, under half of the loss comes from unresolved V genes, and the rest has no known cause. The sample table records about 99,000 clones; 90% to 95% of these occur just once. Roughly 0.95% of the sample comes from the top ten.

Here the sequenced sample was peripheral blood, taken after pregnancy. The source of this sequence is a female donor with multiple sclerosis, enrolled in a pregnancy study. The chain links TRBV29-1 with TRBJ2-4, with 7 bases in between that match TRBD1. The CDR3 reads CSVEDPGDSNSLAKNIQYF. The sequenced DNA is TGCAGCGTTGAAGATCCCGGGGACAGTAACTCTCTAGCCAAAAACATTCAGTACTTC.